The rows below give T cell receptor beta chains drawn from one sample of a study of T cell changes during pregnancy in multiple sclerosis. Clones were sequenced by immunoSEQ multiplex PCR, and TCRdb holds only the in-frame ones, with some missing. The table lists about 36,000 clones, around 93% of them singletons, with roughly 0.41% in the top ten. The sample was CD4+ T cells from peripheral blood mononuclear cells, taken in the first trimester of pregnancy. These receptors were obtained from a female donor with multiple sclerosis, enrolled in a pregnancy study. The CDR3 runs from the conserved cysteine through the conserved F or W. D genes are given only for firm matches. Only part of the rows carry a size: once, few, many, or a class if the clone is expanded.

13,TRBD1,once,TRBV18,TRBJ1-5,CASSTQGVQPQHF,TGTGCCAGCTCAACGCAGGGGGTCCAGCCCCAGCATTTT
15,.,.,TRBV7-9,TRBJ2-6,CASSTSGAGANVLTF,TGTGCCAGCAGCACCTCAGGCGCTGGGGCCAACGTCCTGACTTTC
14,.,.,TRBV4-1,TRBJ2-1,CASSQPPAINEQFF,TGCGCCAGCAGCCAACCCCCCGCGATCAATGAGCAGTTCTTC
17,TRBD2,.,TRBV6-1,TRBJ2-1,CASSEGVNSGSYNEQFF,TGTGCCAGCAGTGAAGGGGTGAATAGCGGGTCCTACAATGAGCAGTTCTTC
15,.,.,TRBV27,TRBJ1-1,CASSFRDLVDTEAFF,TGTGCCAGCAGTTTCCGAGATTTGGTCGACACTGAAGCTTTCTTT
15,TRBD1,.,TRBV29-1,TRBJ1-2,CSVRDRGQSNYGYTF,TGCAGCGTCCGGGACAGGGGGCAGAGTAACTATGGCTACACCTTC
14,.,.,TRBV12-2,TRBJ2-7,CASLPGQGASEQYF,TGTGCAAGTCTCCCGGGACAGGGGGCATCCGAGCAGTACTTC
15,.,.,TRBV11-2,TRBJ1-1,CASSTLDRLNTEAFF,TGTGCCAGCAGCACCCTAGACAGATTGAACACTGAAGCTTTCTTT
13,.,.,TRBV28,TRBJ1-5,CASTLGGFQPQHF,TGTGCCAGCACCTTAGGAGGGTTTCAGCCCCAGCATTTT
14,.,.,TRBV11-3,TRBJ2-2,CASSLGQSTGELFF,TGTGCCAGCAGCTTAGGACAGAGCACCGGGGAGCTGTTTTTT
19,TRBD2,.,TRBV19,TRBJ2-2,CASSIEGTSGVANTGELFF,TGTGCCAGTAGTATAGAAGGGACTAGCGGGGTCGCTAACACCGGGGAGCTGTTTTTT
15,TRBD2,.,TRBV19,TRBJ2-1,CASSIPGLATNEQFF,TGTGCCAGTAGTATTCCGGGACTAGCAACCAATGAGCAGTTCTTC
13,.,.,TRBV18,TRBJ1-1,CASSQQKNTEAFF,TGTGCCAGCTCACAACAAAAGAACACTGAAGCTTTCTTT
17,.,.,TRBV7-2,TRBJ2-3,CASSVYPRATLPDTQYF,TGTGCCAGCAGCGTGTACCCGCGGGCTACACTCCCAGATACGCAGTATTTT
14,TRBD1,.,TRBV19,TRBJ1-2,CASRPGQLNYGYTF,TGTGCCAGTAGGCCGGGACAGCTTAACTATGGCTACACCTTC
16,TRBD2,.,TRBV6-1,TRBJ2-2,CASSEIGGGAPGELFF,TGTGCCAGCAGTGAAATTGGCGGGGGGGCCCCCGGGGAGCTGTTTTTT
18,TRBD2,.,TRBV4-1,TRBJ2-7,CASSQAGTSGRARNEQYF,TGCGCCAGCAGCCAAGCCGGGACTAGCGGGAGGGCCAGGAACGAGCAGTACTTC
13,.,once,TRBV27,TRBJ2-7,CASSHSQGYEQYF,TGTGCCAGCAGTCACTCACAGGGCTACGAGCAGTACTTC
17,.,.,TRBV18,TRBJ1-6,CASSPIMHGGRASPLHF,TGTGCCAGCTCACCTATTATGCATGGTGGCAGGGCCTCACCCCTCCACTTT
12,TRBD1,.,TRBV6-5,TRBJ1-2,CASSLGGRGYTF,TGTGCCAGCAGTTTAGGGGGCCGGGGCTACACCTTC
12,.,.,TRBV7-3,TRBJ2-1,CASSSMQGKQFF,TGTGCCAGCAGCTCCATGCAGGGGAAGCAGTTCTTC
11,.,.,TRBV7-9,TRBJ2-1,CASSLLGEQFF,TGTGCCAGCAGCTTGCTAGGAGAGCAGTTCTTC
14,TRBD1,.,TRBV6-5,TRBJ1-2,CASSYLGQGRGYTF,TGTGCCAGCAGTTACCTGGGACAGGGACGTGGCTACACCTTC
18,TRBD2,.,TRBV7-2,TRBJ2-1,CASSLGTRGYWGYNEQFF,TGTGCCAGCAGCTTAGGGACTAGGGGTTATTGGGGCTACAATGAGCAGTTCTTC
15,.,.,TRBV11-2,TRBJ1-1,CASSSREVRGLFAFF,TGTGCCAGCAGCTCACGAGAAGTCAGGGGATTGTTTGCTTTCTTT
14,.,.,TRBV18,TRBJ2-7,CASSRGKAPYEQYF,TGTGCCAGCTCCCGGGGTAAGGCGCCATACGAGCAGTACTTC
16,TRBD2,.,TRBV7-3,TRBJ2-3,CASSLGTSGRTDTQYF,TGTGCCAGCAGCTTAGGGACTAGCGGGCGCACAGATACGCAGTATTTT
15,.,.,TRBV30,TRBJ1-1,CACAPRGFIDTEAFF,TGTGCCTGCGCCCCGCGGGGGTTTATAGACACTGAAGCTTTCTTT
15,TRBD2,.,TRBV11-3,TRBJ2-1,CASSLDGLAYNEQFF,TGTGCCAGCAGCTTAGATGGACTAGCGTACAATGAGCAGTTCTTC
16,TRBD1,.,TRBV18,TRBJ2-2,CASSPLGTGLTGELFF,TGTGCCAGCTCACCCCTCGGGACAGGGCTTACCGGGGAGCTGTTTTTT